These 29 T cell receptor beta chains were all obtained from the same sample, sequenced in a study of identical twins. TCRdb re-called the 5' RACE reads through MiXCR, storing one row per CDR3 protein. The sample includes 210,000 or so distinct CDR3 sequences, more than 15% of them seen just once. These data were also reused for a study on T cells expressing NK-cell markers.

Material: CD8+ T cells sorted from blood. The receptors come from a woman aged 18-35 years in good health.

This clonotype was seen more than once but under ten times. The V call is TRBV9, the J call TRBJ1-3; a possible D gene is TRBD1 (6 bases). CDR3 length equals 15 residues. Per germline, CDR1 SGDLS and CDR2 YYNGEE. Trimming left V 3 bases short and J 0 bases short, with 10 bases between. CDR3 coding DNA: TGTGCCAGCAGCGGGGGGGGGGCCTCTGGAAACACCATATATTTT. Translating gives CASSGGGASGNTIYF.

The rearrangement uses TRBV9 and TRBJ2-7; weak D call: TRBD2 (6 bases). Trimming removed 3 bases at V and 4 bases at J, with 8 bases between. The CDR3 loop spans 12 amino acids. Germline V gene lookup returns CDR1 SGDLS and CDR2 YYNGEE. CDR3 nucleotide sequence: TGTGCCAGCAGCGGCCGGGAGTACGAGCAGTACTTC. This codes for CASSGREYEQYF.

This chain links TRBV10-2 with TRBJ1-2; TRBD1 aligns across 9 bases. The CDR3 sequence is 16 residues long. In germline, CDR1 is WSHSY, CDR2 SAAADI. The J segment lost 7 bases and the V segment lost 4 bases, leaving 13 bases of the junction unmatched. CDR3 DNA: TGCGCCAGCAGTGTTCTATCCATTACAGGGGGCCTTGGCTACACCTTC. Translated: CASSVLSITGGLGYTF.

V and J are TRBV28 and TRBJ2-7, with 9 bases that match TRBD1. V trimming: 7 bases; J trimming: 1 base; junction bases outside the gene matches: 8. The CDR3 has 15 amino acids. CDR1 and CDR2 (germline): MDHEN, SYDVKM. CDR3 sequence (DNA): TGTGCCAGCATCGTACAGGGGGCGAAATCCTACGAGCAGTACTTC. Translation: CASIVQGAKSYEQYF.

V is TRBV12-3 or TRBV12-4 and J is TRBJ2-3; a possible D gene is TRBD1 (5 bases). This CDR3 has 13 amino acids. The V and J ends lost 8 bases and 5 bases respectively, with 14 bases between them. In DNA form, the CDR3 reads TGTGCCAGCGGCTCTAGGGGTAGAGATACGCAGTATTTT. It yields the protein CASGSRGRDTQYF.

The chain carries TRBV27 and TRBJ1-3; D unclear. Germline assignment: CDR1 MNHEY and CDR2 SMNVEV (reference sequence). V lost 5 bases, J lost 0 bases, and 11 bases lay in between. CDR3 length: 15 residues. The CDR3: CASSPGRSSGNTIYF. CDR3 in DNA: TGTGCCAGCAGTCCAGGACGGAGCTCTGGAAACACCATATATTTT.

The V gene is TRBV15, the J gene TRBJ2-5; 7 bases agree with TRBD1. The CDR3 sequence is 16 residues long. Trimming took 4 bases from V and 5 from J; bases not matched to a gene: 13. Looked up from germline, CDR1 is LNHNV and CDR2 is YYDKDF (reference sequence). For the CDR3, the DNA is TGTGCCACCAGCAACCCGGGACAGATAAAGGGGGAGACCCAGTACTTC. Translated, it gives CATSNPGQIKGETQYF.

The rearrangement links TRBV2 to TRBJ1-2; D gene uncertain. The CDR3 spans 13 residues. CDR1 is SNHLY, CDR2 FYNNEI, per germline. Trimming removed 6 bases at V and 8 bases at J, with 16 bases between. The DNA for the CDR3 is TGTGCCAGCAGGGAGGGATTTATGGAGGGCTACACCTTC. It encodes CASREGFMEGYTF.

The table lists this clonotype with a few counts. V usage is TRBV7-9 and J usage is TRBJ1-1; D might be TRBD1 (6 bases). CDR3 length: 12 amino acids. V dropped 4 bases and J dropped 8 bases, with 11 bases sitting between them. Germline CDR1 reads SEHNR; CDR2 reads FQNEAQ (reference sequence). The CDR3 spells CASSWGATEAFF. CDR3 nucleotide sequence: TGTGCCAGCAGCTGGGGGGCGACCGAAGCTTTCTTT.

The rearrangement uses TRBV30 and TRBJ2-7; TRBD1 matches at 9 bases. Losses at the gene ends were 5 bases for V and 3 bases for J; bases not matched to a gene: 2. Germline loops: CDR1 GTSNPN, CDR2 SVGIG (reference sequence). The CDR3 runs to 12 residues. The CDR3 region has the DNA TGTGCCTGGGGGACAGGGAACTACGAGCAGTACTTC. It codes for CAWGTGNYEQYF.

V and J are TRBV9 and TRBJ2-5, with D possibly being TRBD2 (6 bases). The CDR3 spans 9 residues. The germline CDR1 and CDR2 sequences are SGDLS and YYNGEE. The DNA of the CDR3 is TGTGCGAGCGGGGAGACCCAGTACTTC. Amino acids: CASGETQYF.

The chain recombines TRBV18 with TRBJ1-1; D possibly corresponds to TRBD1 (5 bases). This CDR3 comprises 13 residues. CDR1 and CDR2 (germline): KGHSH, LQKENI. Trimming shortened V by 3 bases and J by 7 bases, and 12 bases separated the two germline ends. The CDR3 is CASSPRGQGEAFF. Written as DNA, the CDR3 is TGTGCCAGCTCACCGAGAGGGCAGGGTGAAGCTTTCTTT.

This clonotype was counted at least ten times. The chain is built from TRBV5-1 and TRBJ1-6; 8 bases align to TRBD1. The CDR3 contains 16 residues. J lost 5 bases, V lost 2 bases, and 6 bases had no gene match. The V gene's germline CDR1 is SGHRS and CDR2 YFSETQ. The CDR3 loop is CASSLRAGGNNSPLHF. CDR3 bases: TGCGCCAGCAGCTTACGGGCAGGGGGCAATAATTCACCCCTCCACTTT.

This chain connects TRBV2 to TRBJ2-2, with D uncertain. Germline V gives CDR1 SNHLY, CDR2 FYNNEI. This CDR3 contains 12 residues. V was pared by 7 bases and J by 7 bases, with 10 bases between. The CDR3 sequence is CASKGFGGELFF. CDR3 sequence (DNA): TGTGCCAGCAAGGGCTTTGGCGGGGAGCTGTTTTTT.

This clonotype appeared a few times. The chain is built from TRBV12-3 or TRBV12-4 and TRBJ1-6; tentatively, D is TRBD1 (6 bases). The CDR3 is 15 amino acids. V shed 5 bases and J shed 7 bases, with 15 bases lying between them. The CDR3 loop reads CASSTRDNHNSPLHF. The CDR3 DNA follows: TGTGCCAGCAGTACTCGGGACAATCACAATTCACCCCTCCACTTT.

This clonotype appeared once. V and J are TRBV9 and TRBJ2-7; 9 bases map to TRBD1. The germline gives CDR1 SGDLS, CDR2 YYNGEE. The CDR3 sequence is 15 residues long. With V trimmed by 4 bases and J by 2 bases, 7 bases remained unmatched. The DNA of the CDR3 is TGTGCCAGCAGCCCCGGGACAGGGCCAACCTACGAGCAGTACTTC. Its protein is CASSPGTGPTYEQYF. Full variable domain (remainder filled in from reference TRBV9 and TRBJ2-7): DSGVTQTPKHLITATGQRVTLRCSPRSGDLSVYWYQQSLDQGLQFLIQYYNGEERAKGNILERFSAQQFPDLHSELNLSSLELGDSALYFCASSPGTGPTYEQYFGPGTRLTVT.

The V call is TRBV7-9, the J call TRBJ1-1, with D unclear. The CDR3 runs 12 residues. V shed 2 bases and J shed 6 bases, with 7 bases lying between them. Germline assignment: CDR1 SEHNR and CDR2 FQNEAQ (reference sequence). DNA for the CDR3: TGTGCCAGCAGCTTAAGTAGGGCTGAAGCTTTCTTT. Amino acids: CASSLSRAEAFF.

This chain uses TRBV12-3 or TRBV12-4 with TRBJ1-2, with D perhaps matching TRBD1 (5 bases). This CDR3 is 13 amino acids long. The V end was cut by 6 bases, the J end by 7 bases, with 15 bases between. This CDR3 reads CASSLSGTSGYTF. DNA for the CDR3: TGTGCCAGCAGCCTTTCCGGGACCAGTGGCTACACCTTC.

This clonotype was counted between two and nine times. CDR3 sequence reads: CAWSPDSSTEAFF. CDR3 DNA: TGTGCCTGGAGTCCGGACAGCAGCACTGAAGCTTTCTTT. V usage is TRBV30 and J usage is TRBJ1-1, with a possible D match to TRBD1 (6 bases). Germline V lookup: CDR1 GTSNPN, CDR2 SVGIG (reference sequence). This CDR3 contains 13 residues. Trimming took off 2 bases at V and 4 bases at J, with 11 bases between the two ends. The full variable domain, its missing parts supplied by reference TRBV30 and TRBJ1-1, is SQTIHQWPATLVQPVGSPLSLECTVEGTSNPNLYWYRQAAGRGLQLLFYSVGIGQISSEVPQNLSASRPQDRQFILSSKKLLLSDSGFYLCAWSPDSSTEAFFGQGTRLTVV.

The chain employs TRBV2 and TRBJ2-3; D uncertain. This CDR3 comprises 13 residues. Trimming removed 9 bases from V and 3 bases from J, with 13 bases in between. Germline CDR1 SNHLY, CDR2 FYNNEI. CDR3 in amino acids: CARVGRKTDTQYF. CDR3 nucleotides: TGTGCCAGGGTCGGCAGGAAAACAGATACGCAGTATTTT.

The V call is TRBV20-1, the J call TRBJ2-7; D may be TRBD1 (5 bases). Germline CDR1 reads DFQATT; CDR2 reads SNEGSKA (reference sequence). V was trimmed by 0 bases and J by 2 bases, leaving 14 bases between them. The CDR3 runs to 15 residues. CDR3: CSARDLRGHPYEQYF. For the CDR3, the DNA is TGCAGTGCTAGAGATTTAAGGGGCCACCCCTACGAGCAGTACTTC.

This chain joins TRBV29-1 and TRBJ2-3; weak D call: TRBD1 (5 bases). Between the trimmed V and J ends, which lost 6 bases and 2 bases, there was a span of 12 bases. CDR3 length equals 13 residues. Looked up from germline, CDR1 is SQVTM and CDR2 is ANQGSEA. The CDR3 region has the DNA TGCAGCGTCCAGGGCGGATACACAGATACGCAGTATTTT. Residues: CSVQGGYTDTQYF.

The chain uses TRBV9 and TRBJ2-3; D gene ambiguous. Germline-derived CDR1 and CDR2 are SGDLS and YYNGEE. There are 14 residues in the CDR3. Between the trimmed V and J ends, which lost 0 bases and 5 bases, there was a span of 10 bases. The CDR3 DNA is TGTGCCAGCAGCGTAGCAGGAGTAGGAGATACGCAGTATTTT. Protein: CASSVAGVGDTQYF.

This chain joins TRBV4-3 and TRBJ2-7; a possible D gene is TRBD2 (7 bases). V was pared by 2 bases and J by 3 bases, with 14 bases between. Germline V gene lookup returns CDR1 LGHNA and CDR2 YSLEER. This CDR3 region has 15 residues. The CDR3 sequence: CASSQTPGEGYEQYF. As DNA, the CDR3 is TGCGCCAGCAGCCAAACCCCAGGGGAGGGCTACGAGCAGTACTTC.

The chain couples TRBV20-1 to TRBJ2-4; D might be TRBD1 (6 bases). The CDR3 is made up of 14 amino acids. Germline CDR1 and CDR2: DFQATT and SNEGSKA (reference sequence). Trimming removed 5 bases from V and 3 bases from J, with 14 bases in between. CDR3 in amino acids: CSAGRDIGKNIQYF. CDR3 in DNA: TGCAGTGCTGGCCGGGACATTGGCAAAAACATTCAGTACTTC.

V is TRBV9 and J is TRBJ2-3; unclear D gene. The CDR3 is made up of 13 amino acids. V was cut by 6 bases and J by 0 bases, with 8 bases left in between. In germline, CDR1 is SGDLS, CDR2 YYNGEE. CDR3 protein: CASNPGSTDTQYF. CDR3 nucleotides: TGTGCCAGCAATCCCGGAAGCACAGATACGCAGTATTTT.

In its sample, this clonotype was seen many times. V is TRBV11-2 and J is TRBJ2-2; D uncertain. V lost 0 bases and J lost 8, with 4 bases in between. The CDR3 is made up of 12 amino acids. Germline CDR1 is SGHAT and CDR2 is FQNNGV. CDR3: CASSLDNGELFF. In DNA form, the CDR3 reads TGTGCCAGCAGCTTAGATAATGGGGAGCTGTTTTTT.

There are a few counts of this clonotype. The chain links TRBV6-9 to TRBJ1-5; no definite D call. The CDR3 runs to 11 residues. Germline V gene data show CDR1 as MNHGY and CDR2 as SVAAGI. Trimming cost V 0 bases and J 8 bases, with 2 bases left between them. In nucleotides, the CDR3 is TGTGCCAGCAGTTATTCGAAGCCCCAGCATTTT. Translation: CASSYSKPQHF.

The CDR3 DNA follows: TGCAGCGTTGGGTTCTCTAACACTGAAGCTTTCTTT. Translated, it gives CSVGFSNTEAFF. The gene calls are TRBV29-1 and TRBJ1-1; D remains unclear. V was shortened by 4 bases and J by 2 bases, with 8 bases between the two germline ends. This CDR3 is 12 amino acids long. CDR1 and CDR2 (germline): SQVTM, ANQGSEA.